The 20 T cell receptor beta chains reported below all come from one sample, sequenced in a study of cytomegalovirus exposure and HLA in healthy donors. The PCR had 60 Vbeta and 13 Jbeta primers. Sequencing was performed with immunoSEQ multiplex PCR; in TCRdb, only in-frame clones are kept and a portion is missing. This sample carries fewer than 200,000 clones, about 80% of them seen once, and the ten largest clones take approximately 1.3%. Sequenced: PBMCs. These receptor sequences come from a young man in good health and CMV-seronegative.

The genes are TRBV18 and TRBJ2-4, with 12 bases matching TRBD1. There are 16 residues in the CDR3. Germline V gives CDR1 KGHSH, CDR2 LQKENI. V gave up 3 bases and J gave up 8 bases; unmatched junction bases: 8. The CDR3 loop is CASSPVGQGATDIQYF. Here the CDR3 DNA reads TGTGCCAGCTCACCCGTGGGACAGGGGGCAACTGACATTCAGTACTTC.

The V call is TRBV6-6, the J call TRBJ2-7, with 9 bases identical to TRBD1. After removal of 7 bases from V and 4 bases from J, the junction contained 8 bases not matched to a gene. The CDR3 totals 14 residues. The germline V gene has CDR1 MNHNY and CDR2 SVGAGI (reference sequence). The CDR3 region has the DNA TGTGCCAGCACGCCCGGGACAGGGATATACGAGCAGTACTTC. As protein: CASTPGTGIYEQYF.

This rearrangement joins TRBV6-5 to TRBJ2-2; 7 bases are a match to TRBD1. Germline-derived CDR1 and CDR2 are MNHEY and SVGAGI. This CDR3 spans 14 amino acids. Trimming removed 4 bases from V and 4 bases from J; junction bases left unmatched: 3. DNA of the CDR3: TGTGCCAGCAGTTCCAGGGGGAGCACCGGGGAGCTGTTTTTT. Translation gives CASSSRGSTGELFF.

The chain links TRBV6-5 to TRBJ2-3; a possible D gene is TRBD2 (6 bases). Germline CDR1 reads MNHEY; CDR2 reads SVGAGI. This CDR3 region has 16 residues. V shed 2 bases and J shed 0 bases, with 12 bases lying between them. CDR3 nucleotides: TGTGCCAGCAGTTACCGGGGGAGCGCTAGCACAGATACGCAGTATTTT. Its protein product is CASSYRGSASTDTQYF.

CDR3 sequence (DNA): TGTGCCAGCAGTTTACAGCCTGGGGGCATCAGCTATGGCTACACCTTC. It yields the protein CASSLQPGGISYGYTF. The rearrangement uses TRBV28 and TRBJ1-2, with a possible D match to TRBD1 (6 bases). The CDR3 sequence is 16 residues long. V was clipped by 2 bases and J by 4 bases, with 17 bases between them. Germline V gene sequence: CDR1 MDHEN, CDR2 SYDVKM.

The chain couples TRBV10-1 to TRBJ1-2, with D hard to call. CDR3 length equals 13 residues. V lost 3 bases to trimming and J lost 2 bases, with 7 bases between them. Germline V lookup: CDR1 WNHNN, CDR2 SYGVQD (reference sequence). In DNA, the CDR3 is TGCGCCAGCAGTGAACACCGAAACTATGGCTACACCTTC. It yields the protein CASSEHRNYGYTF.

This chain uses TRBV5-8 with TRBJ2-3; 7 bases are a match to TRBD1. CDR3 length: 16 residues. V lost 6 bases to trimming and J lost 4 bases; unmatched junction nucleotides: 14. From germline, CDR1 is SGHTS and CDR2 YDEGEE. As DNA, the CDR3 is TGTGCCAGCAACCCAAACAGGGGCGGTAGGGCAGATACGCAGTATTTT. Its protein product is CASNPNRGGRADTQYF.

The chain combines TRBV7-9 with TRBJ2-6; 10 bases are shared with TRBD1. CDR1 is SEHNR, CDR2 FQNEAQ, per germline (reference sequence). With 1 base clipped from V and 0 bases from J, the junction kept 3 bases outside the gene matches. This CDR3 spans 18 amino acids. The CDR3 protein is CASSLVGQGTSGANVLTF. CDR3 nucleotide sequence: TGTGCCAGCAGCTTAGTGGGACAGGGGACCTCTGGGGCCAACGTCCTGACTTTC.

The chain combines TRBV10-3 with TRBJ2-5; 9 positions match TRBD1. This CDR3 comprises 17 residues. CDR1 and CDR2 (germline): ENHRY, SYGVKD. Germline trimming cut 9 bases from V and 2 bases from J; bases unmatched to any gene: 16. CDR3 sequence reads: CAIKPGTGLGSQETQYF. As DNA, the CDR3 is TGTGCCATAAAACCCGGGACAGGGTTGGGATCTCAAGAGACCCAGTACTTC.

J is TRBJ2-7 and V is TRBV6-1; 8 bases match TRBD1. V was clipped by 2 bases and J by 2 bases; unmatched bases: 8. This CDR3 is 16 amino acids long. Germline CDR1 MNHNS, CDR2 SASEGT. The CDR3 here is CASSERRADRAYEQYF. The CDR3 region has the DNA TGTGCCAGCAGTGAAAGGAGGGCGGACAGGGCCTACGAGCAGTACTTC.

The chain combines TRBV9 with TRBJ2-1; TRBD1 matches 7 bases. Germline V gene lookup returns CDR1 SGDLS and CDR2 YYNGEE. The trim removed 3 bases at V and 7 bases at J, leaving 10 bases unmatched. The CDR3 spans 15 residues. The CDR3 DNA reads as TGTGCCAGCAGCGCTACAGGGGTTGAAGGGAATGAGCAGTTCTTC. It yields the protein CASSATGVEGNEQFF.

The chain has TRBV11-3 and TRBJ2-1; 13 positions match TRBD2. This CDR3 contains 17 residues. V gave up 5 bases and J gave up 4 bases; unmatched junction bases: 8. The germline gives CDR1 SGHNT, CDR2 YENEEA. The CDR3 protein is CASSRRTSGSGYNEQFF. DNA for the CDR3: TGTGCCAGCAGCCGACGGACTAGCGGGAGTGGGTACAATGAGCAGTTCTTC.

This sequence joins TRBV5-1 and TRBJ2-5; 8 bases match TRBD1. The CDR3 length is 13 residues. V lost 4 bases, J lost 9 bases, and 8 bases stayed unmatched. Germline CDR1 reads SGHRS; CDR2 reads YFSETQ. For the CDR3, the DNA is TGCGCCAGCAGCCTACAGGGGGATGGGCCCCAGTACTTC. It encodes CASSLQGDGPQYF.

This clone was counted once. The chain couples TRBV6-1 to TRBJ2-7; perhaps TRBD1 as D (6 bases). The germline gives CDR1 MNHNS, CDR2 SASEGT. CDR3 size: 14 residues. V lost 8 bases to trimming and J lost 4 bases, with 18 bases between them. CDR3 region: CASLSQGASYEQYF. The CDR3 coding sequence is TGTGCCAGCCTGTCACAGGGAGCTTCTTACGAGCAGTACTTC.

This sequence joins TRBV28 and TRBJ1-2; the match to TRBD1 covers 8 bases. The ends lost 5 bases at V and 4 bases at J; junction bases unmatched: 9. The germline gives CDR1 MDHEN, CDR2 SYDVKM. The CDR3 totals 15 residues. The CDR3 reads CASSKPDRVSYGYTF. In DNA form, the CDR3 reads TGTGCCAGCAGTAAGCCGGACAGGGTTAGCTATGGCTACACCTTC.

V gene TRBV10-3 combines with J gene TRBJ2-7; 9 bases map to TRBD1. This CDR3 contains 15 residues. V dropped 3 bases and J dropped 0; count of bases not matched to a gene: 3. Germline CDR1 is ENHRY and CDR2 is SYGVKD. The CDR3, as DNA: TGTGCCATCAGTGACGGACAGGGGTACTCCTACGAGCAGTACTTC. It is translated as CAISDGQGYSYEQYF.

The V and J genes are TRBV9 and TRBJ2-3, with 12 bases fitting TRBD2. The CDR3 runs 16 residues. Germline V gene sequence: CDR1 SGDLS, CDR2 YYNGEE. The V segment lost 1 base and the J segment 5 bases; nucleotides outside the gene matches: 5. The chain's CDR3 is CASSVTQLAGGDTQYF. DNA for the CDR3: TGTGCCAGCAGCGTAACCCAACTAGCGGGGGGAGATACGCAGTATTTT.

This clone showed up just a few times. The V call is TRBV29-1, the J call TRBJ2-7; 7 bases match TRBD2. V shed 0 bases and J 3 bases; nucleotides not matched to a gene: 8. CDR1 SQVTM and CDR2 ANQGSEA come from the germline V gene. The CDR3 is 15 residues long. CDR3 residues: CSVEDAAGENYEQYF. The CDR3 DNA sequence: TGCAGCGTTGAAGATGCGGCGGGGGAAAACTACGAGCAGTACTTC.

The rearrangement links TRBV30 to TRBJ2-7; TRBD2 aligns across 8 bases. CDR3 size: 16 residues. V lost 2 bases to trimming and J lost 2 bases; unmatched junction nucleotides: 11. The germline gives CDR1 GTSNPN, CDR2 SVGIG (reference sequence). DNA of the CDR3: TGTGCCTGGAGTTCCAGAGGGGTAGCGGGACCCTACGAGCAGTACTTC. Residues: CAWSSRGVAGPYEQYF.

V gene TRBV6-4 combines with J gene TRBJ2-1; 7 bases are a match to TRBD1. V lost 3 bases, J lost 3 bases, and 2 bases stayed unmatched. Germline CDR1 MRHNA, CDR2 SNTAGT. The CDR3 is 14 amino acids. The CDR3 reads CASSDGTDYNEQFF. The CDR3 coding sequence is TGTGCCAGCAGTGATGGGACAGACTACAATGAGCAGTTCTTC.